The T cell receptor beta chain under discussion was sequenced for a study of T cells in women clearing cervical HPV infection. The V gene's germline CDR1 is LNHDA and CDR2 SQIVND (reference sequence). Losses at the gene ends were 7 bases for V and 5 bases for J; bases not matched to a gene: 8. This CDR3 has 15 residues. The data were produced by immunoSEQ multiplex PCR, yet TCRdb's version contains in-frame clones alone and is incomplete. The listing contains over 30,000 clones. About this clone: From the germline J gene comes the end of the CDR3, since the read stops 3 residues before it.

This receptor was identified in a woman aged 18-69 years with a cervical HPV16 infection that either progressed to CIN3+ or cleared (not recorded which). The chain carries TRBV19 and TRBJ1-4, with 9 bases matching TRBD1. The sequencing sample was made of blood buffy coat. The chain's CDR3 is CASTSQGAFNEKLFF. CDR3 bases read: TGTGCCAGTACCTCACAGGGGGCATTCAATGAAAAA.